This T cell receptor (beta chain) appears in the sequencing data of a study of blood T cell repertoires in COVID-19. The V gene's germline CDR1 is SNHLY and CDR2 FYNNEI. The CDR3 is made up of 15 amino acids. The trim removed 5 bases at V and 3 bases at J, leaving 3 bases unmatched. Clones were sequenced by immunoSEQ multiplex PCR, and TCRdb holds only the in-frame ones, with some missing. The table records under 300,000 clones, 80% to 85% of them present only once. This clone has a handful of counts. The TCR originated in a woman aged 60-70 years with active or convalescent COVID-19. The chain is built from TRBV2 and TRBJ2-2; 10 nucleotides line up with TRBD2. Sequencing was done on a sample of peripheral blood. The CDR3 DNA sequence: TGTGCCAGCAGTCGCGGGACTAGCGACACCGGGGAGCTGTTTTTT. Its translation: CASSRGTSDTGELFF.